This TCR beta chain was retrieved from a study of T cell repertoires in cytomegalovirus infection. Trimming cost V 6 bases and J 2 bases, with 14 bases left between them. CDR3 length: 15 residues. Germline lookup yields CDR1 SQVTM and CDR2 ANQGSEA. MiXCR was run by TCRdb on the reads, yielding one entry per CDR3 protein. Here the sample spans roughly 170,000 distinct CDR3 sequences, about 22% being singletons. In this sample, this clonotype turned up many times. Its specificity is not known. The chain carries TRBV29-1 and TRBJ1-6; possible D gene TRBD1, 5 bases. This clonotype was sampled from a human donor in good health (CMV status not recorded). Some clones in this sample may be carry-over from other donors' samples. The sample here was CD8+ T cells from cultured PBMCs, taken from culture after CMV antigen stimulation. The CDR3 loop reads CSVRTRDPYNSPLHF. The CDR3 nucleotides read TGCAGCGTCCGAACCAGGGATCCCTATAATTCACCCCTCCACTTT.